Below are 23 T cell receptor beta chains sequenced from a single sample in a study of blood T cell repertoires in COVID-19. Clones were sequenced by immunoSEQ multiplex PCR, and TCRdb holds only the in-frame ones, with some missing. Among about 300,000 clones listed, almost 90% were seen once. Sequenced input: PBMCs or T cells enriched from blood (not recorded which). Every receptor here comes from a woman under 30 with acute COVID-19.

The rearrangement links TRBV21-1 to TRBJ2-1; the table gives TRBD2 as D, unverified against the DNA. TRBV21-1 is reported as a pseudogene. The CDR3 contains 16 residues. This chain's CDR3 is CASSKRERHYYNEQFF. The CDR3 DNA follows: TGTGCCAGCAGCAAAAGGGAGAGGCACTACTACAATGAGCAGTTCTTC.

V and J are TRBV27 and TRBJ2-1; TRBD2 matches 9 bases. Germline lookup yields CDR1 MNHEY and CDR2 SMNVEV (reference sequence). The trim removed 2 bases at V and 9 bases at J, leaving 11 bases unmatched. The CDR3 length is 16 residues. DNA of the CDR3: TGTGCCAGCAGTTTAAAGGCTAGCGGGATGGAAACTGAGCAGTTCTTC. It codes for CASSLKASGMETEQFF.

The chain has TRBV27 and TRBJ1-2, with 8 bases that match TRBD1. Germline-derived CDR1 and CDR2 are MNHEY and SMNVEV (reference sequence). J was trimmed by 0 bases and V by 8 bases; bases with no gene match: 5. The length of the CDR3 is 14 residues. CDR3 amino acids: CASADRAANYGYTF. The CDR3 DNA sequence: TGTGCCAGCGCGGACAGGGCTGCTAACTATGGCTACACCTTC.

DNA for the CDR3: TGTGCCAGCAGCTCCAGTAGGGGGCCCCAGCATTTT. It translates to CASSSSRGPQHF. The rearrangement links TRBV7-2 to TRBJ1-5; D may be TRBD1 (5 bases). The CDR3 length is 12 residues. The germline V and J ends were trimmed by 4 bases and 9 bases, with 10 bases remaining between them. CDR1 SGHTA and CDR2 FQGNSA come from the germline V gene.

V is TRBV6-1 and J is TRBJ2-1; TRBD2 matches at 7 bases. J was trimmed by 8 bases and V by 1 base; bases with no gene match: 17. The CDR3 has 18 amino acids. The germline V gene has CDR1 MNHNS and CDR2 SASEGT. The CDR3 sequence is CASSEGRGGSGNFYEQFF. Here the CDR3 DNA reads TGTGCCAGCAGTGAAGGCCGGGGAGGGTCCGGTAATTTCTATGAGCAGTTCTTC.

The chain is built from TRBV18 and TRBJ2-3; D unresolved. CDR1 and CDR2 (germline): KGHSH, LQKENI. V was pared by 5 bases and J by 3 bases, with 6 bases between. The CDR3 covers 12 residues. The CDR3 DNA is TGTGCCAGCTCAGCACTAACAGATACGCAGTATTTT. Residues: CASSALTDTQYF. Looking up the rest from reference TRBV18 and TRBJ2-3 gives the full variable domain: NAGVMQNPRHLVRRRGQEARLRCSPMKGHSHVYWYRQLPEEGLKFMVYLQKENIIDESGMPKERFSAEFPKEGPSILRIQQVVRGDSAAYFCASSALTDTQYFGPGTRLTVL.

The chain employs TRBV7-9 and TRBJ2-2; 12 bases map to TRBD1. J lost 4 bases, V lost 1 base, and 4 bases had no gene match. Germline loops: CDR1 SEHNR, CDR2 FQNEAQ (reference sequence). The CDR3 spans 17 residues. DNA for the CDR3: TGTGCCAGCAGCTTAGGAGGGACAGGGGGCTTCACCGGGGAGCTGTTTTTT. Its protein product is CASSLGGTGGFTGELFF.

This chain joins TRBV6-5 and TRBJ1-6; D not certain. The germline V gene has CDR1 MNHEY and CDR2 SVGAGI. V was pared by 4 bases and J by 10 bases, with 11 bases between. The CDR3 has 13 residues. The CDR3 is CASSFTVRSPLHF. The CDR3 nucleotides are TGTGCCAGCAGTTTTACAGTAAGGTCACCCCTCCACTTT.

CDR3 nucleotide sequence: TGTGCCAGCAGCAGAGGGACTAGCGGGAGCTCCTACGAGCAGTACTTC. Translation: CASSRGTSGSSYEQYF. The V and J genes are TRBV5-4 and TRBJ2-7; TRBD2 matches 14 bases. CDR1 and CDR2 from the germline V gene are SGHNT and YYREEE (reference sequence). Germline trimming cut 4 bases from V and 0 bases from J; bases unmatched to any gene: 3. The CDR3 has 16 amino acids.

The V gene is TRBV29-1, the J gene TRBJ2-1, with 11 bases fitting TRBD2. The CDR3 length is 16 residues. CDR1 and CDR2 (germline): SQVTM, ANQGSEA. The V segment lost 0 bases and the J segment 3 bases; nucleotides outside the gene matches: 4. CDR3 sequence: CSVEDFGTSGYNEQFF. The CDR3 nucleotides are TGCAGCGTTGAAGATTTTGGGACTAGCGGCTACAATGAGCAGTTCTTC.

The V gene is TRBV30, the J gene TRBJ2-3; 10 bases are a match to TRBD1. CDR3 length: 15 amino acids. Germline CDR1 reads GTSNPN; CDR2 reads SVGIG (reference sequence). J gave up 2 bases and V 1 base, and 3 bases lay outside the gene matches. In DNA form, the CDR3 reads TGTGCCTGGAGTGGCGGGACAGGGGCCACAGATACGCAGTATTTT. Its protein is CAWSGGTGATDTQYF.

The chain employs TRBV6-4 and TRBJ1-6; TRBD1 aligns across 11 bases. V was clipped by 5 bases and J by 9 bases; unmatched bases: 3. The CDR3 contains 14 residues. Per germline, CDR1 MRHNA and CDR2 SNTAGT. The CDR3 region has the DNA TGTGCCAGCAGTCCCGGGACAGGGGGTTCACCCCTCCACTTT. Its translation is CASSPGTGGSPLHF.

This clone has ten or more counts. The V call is TRBV6-1, the J call TRBJ2-3; D perhaps matches TRBD2 (5 bases). The V gene lost 3 bases and the J gene lost 0 bases, with 7 bases spanning the gap. CDR3 length: 14 residues. Germline CDR1 reads MNHNS; CDR2 reads SASEGT. The CDR3: CASSEGGSTDTQYF. CDR3 nucleotides: TGTGCCAGCAGTGAGGGCGGGAGCACAGATACGCAGTATTTT.

The chain links TRBV9 to TRBJ2-3; the match to TRBD2 covers 8 bases. CDR1 is SGDLS and CDR2 is YYNGEE in the germline V gene. The CDR3 is made up of 15 amino acids. V trimming: 2 bases; J trimming: 3 bases; junction bases outside the gene matches: 5. This chain's CDR3 is CASSVSSGPTDTQYF. CDR3 DNA: TGTGCCAGCAGCGTCTCTAGCGGGCCAACAGATACGCAGTATTTT. Complete variable domain (other parts from reference TRBV9 and TRBJ2-3): DSGVTQTPKHLITATGQRVTLRCSPRSGDLSVYWYQQSLDQGLQFLIQYYNGEERAKGNILERFSAQQFPDLHSELNLSSLELGDSALYFCASSVSSGPTDTQYFGPGTRLTVL.

The CDR3 nucleotides are TGTGCCAGCAGCCGAGTCATTTCCTACGAGCAGTACTTC. Its protein is CASSRVISYEQYF. This chain joins TRBV14 and TRBJ2-7; D not resolved. The CDR3 has 13 residues. Trimming stripped 4 bases from V and 1 base from J, with 8 bases between. Per the germline V gene, CDR1 is SGHDN and CDR2 is FVKESK.

As DNA, the CDR3 is TGTGCCAGTAGCGCCGTCCCGGGACAGGGACAGACCCAGTACTTC. Amino acids: CASSAVPGQGQTQYF. The rearrangement joins TRBV19 to TRBJ2-5, with 9 bases identical to TRBD1. Per germline, CDR1 LNHDA and CDR2 SQIVND (reference sequence). There are 15 residues in the CDR3. V shed 6 bases and J 6 bases; nucleotides not matched to a gene: 11.

The V gene is TRBV28, the J gene TRBJ2-3, with TRBD1 identical over 7 bases. Germline lookup yields CDR1 MDHEN and CDR2 SYDVKM. The CDR3 extends over 17 amino acids. The V gene end was trimmed by 3 bases and the J gene end by 0 bases; junction bases not matched to a gene: 9. Written as DNA, the CDR3 is TGTGCCAGCAGTTTCCCTTGGCTAGGGGGCAGCACAGATACGCAGTATTTT. Its translation: CASSFPWLGGSTDTQYF.

This clone was recorded a few times. The chain combines TRBV30 with TRBJ1-5; D gene unclear. CDR1 and CDR2 from the germline V gene are GTSNPN and SVGIG (reference sequence). The CDR3 runs to 10 residues. V was clipped by 2 bases and J by 7 bases, with 3 bases between them. The DNA of the CDR3 is TGTGCCTGGAGTACACAGCCCCAGCATTTT. Translation gives CAWSTQPQHF.

Only one count was recorded for this clone. V and J are TRBV27 and TRBJ2-7; 9 bases are shared with TRBD1. Losses at the gene ends were 6 bases for V and 6 bases for J; bases not matched to a gene: 9. Germline CDR1 reads MNHEY; CDR2 reads SMNVEV (reference sequence). The CDR3 totals 14 residues. The CDR3: CASSHGTGLLEQYF. The CDR3 region has the DNA TGTGCCAGCAGCCACGGGACAGGGCTTCTCGAGCAGTACTTC.

The J gene is TRBJ1-2, the V gene TRBV28; D call uncertain. The germline V gene has CDR1 MDHEN and CDR2 SYDVKM. CDR3 length: 15 residues. Deletions cut 10 bases from V and 8 bases from J, with 26 bases between. The CDR3 is CATPAGSSLERGYTF. In DNA form, the CDR3 reads TGTGCCACCCCCGCCGGGAGCTCTTTGGAGCGGGGCTACACCTTC.

V and J are TRBV11-3 and TRBJ2-7, with D maybe TRBD1 (5 bases). Germline assignment: CDR1 SGHNT and CDR2 YENEEA. V lost 3 bases, J lost 7 bases, and 16 bases lay in between. The length of the CDR3 is 14 residues. CDR3 DNA: TGTGCCAGCAGCTTCCATGGGGCAGGGCGAGAGCAGTACTTC. This translates into CASSFHGAGREQYF. The whole variable domain, filled in from reference TRBV11-3 and TRBJ2-7, reads EAGVVQSPRYKIIEKKQPVAFWCNPISGHNTLYWYLQNLGQGPELLIRYENEEAVDDSQLPKDRFSAERLKGVDSTLKIQPAELGDSAVYLCASSFHGAGREQYFGPGTRLTVT.

V is TRBV5-3 and J is TRBJ1-5; a possible D gene is TRBD1 (6 bases). TRBV5-3 is an ORF, with its function uncertain. V was pared by 2 bases and J by 7 bases, with 19 bases between. The CDR3 length is 16 residues. This CDR3 is CARSFLKIQGCQPQHF. Written as DNA, the CDR3 is TGTGCCAGAAGCTTTTTGAAGATCCAGGGGTGCCAGCCCCAGCATTTT.

This clone was counted only a few times. The chain links TRBV7-9 to TRBJ2-1; TRBD2 matches 8 bases. V dropped 3 bases and J dropped 1; count of bases not matched to a gene: 11. CDR1 is SEHNR and CDR2 is FQNEAQ in the germline V gene (reference sequence). This CDR3 is built from 18 residues. The CDR3 DNA sequence: TGTGCCAGCAGCTTCGCGACCCTAGCGGGCGTTTCCTACAATGAGCAGTTCTTC. Protein sequence: CASSFATLAGVSYNEQFF. The full variable domain, completed using reference TRBV7-9 and TRBJ2-1, is DTGVSQNPRHKITKRGQNVTFRCDPISEHNRLYWYRQTLGQGPEFLTYFQNEAQLEKSRLLSDRFSAERPKGSFSTLEIQRTEQGDSAMYLCASSFATLAGVSYNEQFFGPGTRLTVL.